This T cell receptor beta chain emerged from a study of OX40 agonist ivuxolimab in advanced cancers. Study-level information: An anti-OX40 (CD134) antibody with agonistic activity, ivuxolimab, was administered to patients. Points from the study as a whole: Low normalized T-cell clonal expansion also characterized some of the nonresponders. Within 6 weeks, CD4+ and CD8+ blood T cells expanded clonally at 0.1 to 3.0 mg/kg.

Clones were read by immunoSEQ multiplex PCR, and TCRdb kept only the in-frame ones, dropping some. This repertoire shows about 26,000 clones, roughly 86% found once; its top ten account for approximately 23%. With regard to this clone: Its antigen is unknown.

The trim removed 4 bases at V and 4 bases at J, leaving 15 bases unmatched. CDR1 and CDR2 (germline): MDHEN, SYDVKM. CDR3 size: 18 residues. The source material was CD4+ or CD8+ T cells sorted from blood, sampled in a trial of the OX40 agonist ivuxolimab. The chain combines TRBV28 with TRBJ2-3; 9 nucleotides line up with TRBD2. This receptor was identified in an adult with an advanced solid tumor such as melanoma, head and neck, liver or kidney cancer. The CDR3 is CASSSLSYSGSRADTQYF. The CDR3 DNA is TGTGCCAGCAGTTCCCTGTCGTATAGCGGGAGTCGTGCAGATACGCAGTATTTT. Based on the CDR3 plus reference TRBV28 and TRBJ2-3, the full variable domain is DVKVTQSSRYLVKRTGEKVFLECVQDMDHENMFWYRQDPGLGLRLIYFSYDVKMKEKGDIPEGYSVSREKKERFSLILESASTNQTSMYLCASSSLSYSGSRADTQYFGPGTRLTVL.